The rows below give T cell receptor beta chains drawn from one sample of a study of Tregs in tolerant kidney transplant recipients. Assay used: immunoSEQ multiplex PCR; TCRdb lists only in-frame clones, some missing. Of some 69,000 clones in the sample, 65% to 85% were seen once. Sequencing was performed on CD4+ T cells from blood. These receptors were collected from a human donor in good health. Both conserved end residues are part of each CDR3. A D gene is named only where the DNA matches it firmly. Clone size appears in some rows only: once, few, many, or a class for an expanded clone.

D gene	clone size	V gene	J gene	CDR3 protein	CDR3 DNA
TRBD2	.	TRBV4-3	TRBJ2-1	CASSQVGSGRKGDEQFF	TGCGCCAGCAGCCAAGTGGGCAGCGGGAGGAAGGGGGATGAGCAGTTCTTC
.	.	TRBV7-2	TRBJ2-6	CASSLTLARGSGANVLTF	TGTGCCAGCAGCTTGACCCTAGCCCGCGGCTCTGGGGCCAACGTCCTGACTTTC
TRBD2	many	TRBV10-3	TRBJ2-1	CAINEAGGLVQFF	TGTGCCATCAATGAAGCGGGGGGGCTAGTCCAGTTCTTC
.	.	TRBV11-1	TRBJ2-2	CASSLLESGELFF	TGTGCCAGCAGCTTGCTAGAGTCCGGGGAGCTGTTTTTT
.	.	TRBV5-1	TRBJ2-2	CASSFRSTGELFF	TGCGCCAGCAGCTTCCGGAGTACCGGGGAGCTGTTTTTT
.	.	TRBV5-1	TRBJ1-1	CASSLSAGAGTEAFF	TGCGCCAGCAGCTTGTCGGCAGGGGCGGGGACTGAAGCTTTCTTT
TRBD1	.	TRBV7-3	TRBJ2-3	CASSLRGQALDTQYF	TGTGCCAGCAGCTTACGTGGACAGGCCCTGGATACGCAGTATTTT
.	.	TRBV7-6	TRBJ2-5	CASSPDRDQETQYF	TGTGCCAGCAGCCCGGACAGAGACCAAGAGACCCAGTACTTC
.	.	TRBV9	TRBJ1-2	CASSSYLGRGYGYTF	TGTGCCAGCAGCTCCTACTTGGGCAGAGGGTATGGCTACACCTTC
.	.	TRBV6-1	TRBJ2-2	CASSVGTNTGELFF	TGTGCCAGCAGTGTGGGGACTAACACCGGGGAGCTGTTTTTT
.	.	TRBV6-1	TRBJ2-7	CASITQGTVYEQYF	TGTGCCAGCATTACACAGGGGACTGTCTACGAGCAGTACTTC
.	.	TRBV21-1	TRBJ2-3	CASSKWTVFYSTDTQYF	TGTGCCAGCAGCAAATGGACAGTTTTTTATAGCACAGATACGCAGTATTTT
.	.	TRBV19	TRBJ1-5	CASTTGSAYSNQPQHF	TGTGCCAGTACCACCGGGTCGGCGTATAGCAATCAGCCCCAGCATTTT
TRBD1	.	TRBV30	TRBJ1-6	CAWSSGTGSRSYNSPLHF	TGTGCCTGGAGTTCCGGGACAGGGTCACGCTCTTATAATTCACCCCTCCACTTT
.	.	TRBV19	TRBJ2-7	CASLHYGPWGYEQYF	TGTGCCAGCCTCCATTACGGGCCTTGGGGCTACGAGCAGTACTTC
.	.	TRBV7-2	TRBJ1-2	CATAFGTEFYGYTF	TGTGCCACTGCTTTTGGAACGGAATTCTATGGCTACACCTTC
TRBD2	.	TRBV5-1	TRBJ2-1	CASSSGLAGYNEQFF	TGCGCCAGCAGCTCGGGACTAGCGGGATACAATGAGCAGTTCTTC
TRBD1	.	TRBV10-3	TRBJ1-6	CAISEGQGGSPLHF	TGTGCCATCAGTGAGGGACAGGGTGGATCACCCCTCCACTTT
TRBD2	.	TRBV5-1	TRBJ2-7	CASKEGTSGTYEQYF	TGCGCCAGCAAAGAAGGGACTAGCGGGACCTACGAGCAGTACTTC
.	.	TRBV7-2	TRBJ1-1	CASSPPFRPMTEAFF	TGTGCCAGCAGCCCCCCCTTCCGACCTATGACTGAAGCTTTCTTT
TRBD1	.	TRBV10-3	TRBJ1-3	CAISDAGTGRENTIYF	TGTGCCATCAGTGATGCCGGGACAGGGAGGGAGAACACCATATATTTT
TRBD2	once	TRBV15	TRBJ2-1	CATSRAREDLFF	TGTGCCACCAGCAGAGCGCGGGAGGATCTGTTCTTC
TRBD2	.	TRBV7-2	TRBJ2-5	CASSWGLAEETQYF	TGTGCCAGCAGCTGGGGACTAGCAGAAGAGACCCAGTACTTC
.	few	TRBV28	TRBJ1-1	CASRGTLITEAFF	TGTGCCAGCAGGGGGACTCTGATCACTGAAGCTTTCTTT
.	few	TRBV2	TRBJ1-2	CASSRQYGYTF	TGTGCCAGCAGTCGACAGTACGGCTACACCTTC
.	once	TRBV7-9	TRBJ2-1	CASSRNLGKGPPNEQFF	TGTGCCAGCAGCCGCAACCTCGGAAAGGGCCCACCTAATGAGCAGTTCTTC
TRBD2	.	TRBV6-1	TRBJ2-3	CASSLSGRAADTQYF	TGTGCCAGCAGTCTGAGCGGGAGGGCCGCAGATACGCAGTATTTT
.	.	TRBV7-2	TRBJ2-5	CASSPGVQETQYF	TGTGCCAGCAGCCCGGGAGTCCAAGAGACCCAGTACTTC
.	.	TRBV18	TRBJ1-1	CASSPLGGAGNTEAFF	TGTGCCAGCTCACCCCTAGGCGGGGCGGGGAACACTGAAGCTTTCTTT